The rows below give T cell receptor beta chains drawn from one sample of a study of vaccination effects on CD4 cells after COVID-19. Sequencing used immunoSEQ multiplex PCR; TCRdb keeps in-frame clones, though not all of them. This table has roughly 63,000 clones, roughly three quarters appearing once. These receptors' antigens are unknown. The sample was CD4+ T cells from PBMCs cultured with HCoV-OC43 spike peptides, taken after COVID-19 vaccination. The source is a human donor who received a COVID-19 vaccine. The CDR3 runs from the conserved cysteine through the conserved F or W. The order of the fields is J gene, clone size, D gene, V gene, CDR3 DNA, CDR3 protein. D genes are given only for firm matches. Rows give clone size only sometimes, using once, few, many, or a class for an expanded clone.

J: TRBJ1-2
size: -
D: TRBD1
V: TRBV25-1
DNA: TGTGCCAGCAGTGAACCGAACCTCGGACAGGGAGGATATGGCTACACCTTC
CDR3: CASSEPNLGQGGYGYTF

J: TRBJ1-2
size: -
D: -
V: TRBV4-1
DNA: TGCGCCAGCAGCCAAGACGGGACACGGGGCTACACCTTC
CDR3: CASSQDGTRGYTF

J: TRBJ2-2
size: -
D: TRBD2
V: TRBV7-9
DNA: TGTGCCAGCAGCCCAAAGAGCGGGGGGGACACCGGGGAGCTGTTTTTT
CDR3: CASSPKSGGDTGELFF

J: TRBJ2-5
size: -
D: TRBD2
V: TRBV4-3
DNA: TGCGCCAGCAGCGGCCGACTAGCGGGGGATGAGACCCAGTACTTC
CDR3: CASSGRLAGDETQYF

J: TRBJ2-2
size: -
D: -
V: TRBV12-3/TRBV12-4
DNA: TGTGCCAGCACCCGCGCCGGGGCCGGGGAGCTGTTTTTT
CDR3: CASTRAGAGELFF

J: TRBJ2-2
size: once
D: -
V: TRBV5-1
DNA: TGCGCCAGCAGCTTGGACGGGGGCCCCGGGGAGCTGTTTTTT
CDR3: CASSLDGGPGELFF

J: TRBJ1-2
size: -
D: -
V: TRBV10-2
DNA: TGCGCCAGCGTTCCCTACAGGGCAGGGGAGGGCTACACCTTC
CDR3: CASVPYRAGEGYTF

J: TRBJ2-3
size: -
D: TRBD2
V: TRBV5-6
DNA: TGTGCCAGCAGCGCCGGGACTAGCGGGGGGGCGGGCACAGATACGCAGTATTTT
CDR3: CASSAGTSGGAGTDTQYF

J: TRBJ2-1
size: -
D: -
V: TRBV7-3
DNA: TGTGCCAGCAGCTTAACGCCAGGGGCCTACAATGAGCAGTTCTTC
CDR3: CASSLTPGAYNEQFF

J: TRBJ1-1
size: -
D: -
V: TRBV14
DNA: TGTGCCAGCAGATCCAGCCAGAACACTGAAGCTTTCTTT
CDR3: CASRSSQNTEAFF

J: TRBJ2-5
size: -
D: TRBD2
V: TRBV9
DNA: TGTGCCAGCAGCGTTCAAGGACTAGCGGGGGCGGAGACCCAGTACTTC
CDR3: CASSVQGLAGAETQYF

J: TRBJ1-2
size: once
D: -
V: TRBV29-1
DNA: TGCAGCGTTGGAGAATATGGCTACACCTTC
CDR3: CSVGEYGYTF

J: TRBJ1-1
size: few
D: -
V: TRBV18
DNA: TGTGCCAGCTCACCACCGGCGGCCGGGGAGACTGAAGCTTTCTTT
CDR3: CASSPPAAGETEAFF

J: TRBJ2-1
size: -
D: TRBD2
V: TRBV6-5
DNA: TGTGCCAGCAGTCGTGGCGGGGGGGTGAGCAATGAGCAGTTCTTC
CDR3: CASSRGGGVSNEQFF

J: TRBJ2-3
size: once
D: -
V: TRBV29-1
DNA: TGCAGCGTTGTCTCTCGAGGGATTGCAGATACGCAGTATTTT
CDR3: CSVVSRGIADTQYF

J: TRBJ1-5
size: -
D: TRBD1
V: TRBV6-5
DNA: TGTGCCAGCCGAACCGCGGACAGGGGGAATCAGCCCCAGCATTTT
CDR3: CASRTADRGNQPQHF

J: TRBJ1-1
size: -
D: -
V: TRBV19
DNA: TGTGCCAGTAAGAAGCAGGTAGCGAGCACTGAAGCTTTCTTT
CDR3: CASKKQVASTEAFF

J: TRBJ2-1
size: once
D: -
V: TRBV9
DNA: TGTGCCAGCAGCGCCCTGGGTGGGGGGCTGTCTGAGCAGTTCTTC
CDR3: CASSALGGGLSEQFF

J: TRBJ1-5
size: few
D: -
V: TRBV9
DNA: TGTGCCAGCAGCGTGGGGGAGGGTCAGCCCCAGCATTTT
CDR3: CASSVGEGQPQHF

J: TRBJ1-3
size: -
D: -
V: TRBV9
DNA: TGTGCCAGCAGCGTAGATGCCGGGGCTTCAGGAAACACCATATATTTT
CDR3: CASSVDAGASGNTIYF

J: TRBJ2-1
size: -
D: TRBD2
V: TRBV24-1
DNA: TGTGCCACCAGTGATTTTAGCGGGGGGCAGAACAATGAGCAGTTCTTC
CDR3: CATSDFSGGQNNEQFF

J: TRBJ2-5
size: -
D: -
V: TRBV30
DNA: TGTGCCTGGAGTGTACTGGGCAGTGGGACCCAGTACTTC
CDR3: CAWSVLGSGTQYF

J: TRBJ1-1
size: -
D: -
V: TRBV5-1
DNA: TGCGCCAGCAGCTTGGACTTTCCGAACACTGAAGCTTTCTTT
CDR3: CASSLDFPNTEAFF

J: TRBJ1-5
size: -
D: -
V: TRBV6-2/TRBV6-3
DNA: TGTGCCAGCAGTTACTCGACTTCGCGACAGGACAATCAGCCCCAGCATTTT
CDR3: CASSYSTSRQDNQPQHF

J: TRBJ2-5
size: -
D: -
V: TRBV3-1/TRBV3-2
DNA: TGTGCCAGCAGCCGGGGACGCCTTAGGGAGACCCAGTACTTC
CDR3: CASSRGRLRETQYF

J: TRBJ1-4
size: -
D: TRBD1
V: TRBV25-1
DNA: TGTGCCAGCAGTGGGGACAGCCGTAATGAAAAACTGTTTTTT
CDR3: CASSGDSRNEKLFF

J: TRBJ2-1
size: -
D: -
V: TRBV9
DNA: TGTGCCAGTTCTAGGCTAGGGTTCAGGCGAGAGCAGTTCTTC
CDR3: CASSRLGFRREQFF

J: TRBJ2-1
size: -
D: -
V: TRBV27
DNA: TGTGCCAGCAGTTTGGCGGAAAGCTCCTACAATGAGCAGTTCTTC
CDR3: CASSLAESSYNEQFF

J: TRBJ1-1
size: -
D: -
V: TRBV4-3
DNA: TGCGCCAGCAGCCAGTGGCAGGGTTTCACTGAAGCTTTCTTT
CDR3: CASSQWQGFTEAFF

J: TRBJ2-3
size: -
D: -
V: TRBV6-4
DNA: TGTGCCAGCACCGGACAGCTGAACGGAGATACGCAGTATTTT
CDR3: CASTGQLNGDTQYF

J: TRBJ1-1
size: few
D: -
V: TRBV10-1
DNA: TGCGCCAGCGGGGAGCCGAACACTGAAGCTTTCTTT
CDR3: CASGEPNTEAFF

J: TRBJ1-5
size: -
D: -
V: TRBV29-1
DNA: TGCAGCGTTGTAGTACGGGGGGTCGGGGAGCCCCAGCATTTT
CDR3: CSVVVRGVGEPQHF

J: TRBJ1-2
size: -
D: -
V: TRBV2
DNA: TGTGCCAGCAGTGATGGAGGGGCAGGCGGCTATGGCTACACCTTC
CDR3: CASSDGGAGGYGYTF

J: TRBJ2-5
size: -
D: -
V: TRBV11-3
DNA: TGTGCCAGCAGCTTTTCTAGTTCCTCCGAGGGGACCCAGTACTTC
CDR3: CASSFSSSSEGTQYF

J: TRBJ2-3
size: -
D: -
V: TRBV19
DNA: TGTGCCAGTAGTTCATACACAGATACGCAGTATTTT
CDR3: CASSSYTDTQYF

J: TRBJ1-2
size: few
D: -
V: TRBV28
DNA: TGTGCCAGCAGTTTAACACAGTATGGCTACACCTTC
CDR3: CASSLTQYGYTF

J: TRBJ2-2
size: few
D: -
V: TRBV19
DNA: TGTGCCAGTAGTATAGAGAAAAACACCGGGGAGCTGTTTTTT
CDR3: CASSIEKNTGELFF

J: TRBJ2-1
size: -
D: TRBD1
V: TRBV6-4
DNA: TGTGCCAGCAGTCCCGACAGGGCTAACAATGAGCAGTTCTTC
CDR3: CASSPDRANNEQFF

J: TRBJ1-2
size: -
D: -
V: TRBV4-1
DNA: TGCGCCAGCAGCCAGCGGACCGGGCCGGTAGATGGCTACACCTTC
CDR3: CASSQRTGPVDGYTF

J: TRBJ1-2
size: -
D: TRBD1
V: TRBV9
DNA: TGTGCCAGCAGCGTAGGGGCAGGGGGCATGCGGTACACCTTC
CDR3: CASSVGAGGMRYTF

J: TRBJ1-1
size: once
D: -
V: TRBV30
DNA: TGTGCCTGTTTTCCCCGTTTCGGTGAAGCTTTCTTT
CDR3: CACFPRFGEAFF

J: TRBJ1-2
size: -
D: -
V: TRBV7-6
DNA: TGTGCCAGCAGCTTCCCTGGAGGGTATGGCTACACCTTC
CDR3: CASSFPGGYGYTF

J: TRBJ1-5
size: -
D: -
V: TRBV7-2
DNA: TGTGCCAGCAGCGCCTACTTTCAAGATCAGCCCCAGCATTTT
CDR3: CASSAYFQDQPQHF

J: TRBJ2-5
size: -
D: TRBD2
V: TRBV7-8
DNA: TGTGCCAGCAGCTTACTCGGGGGGGCTGATGAGACCCAGTACTTC
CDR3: CASSLLGGADETQYF

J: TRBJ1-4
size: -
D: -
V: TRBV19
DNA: TGTGCCAGTAGTATTCGTGCGTGGAGTGGAACTAATGAAAAACTGTTTTTT
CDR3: CASSIRAWSGTNEKLFF

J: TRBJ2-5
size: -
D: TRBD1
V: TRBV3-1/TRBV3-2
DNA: TGTGCCAGCAGCCCCGGACAGGGGGCGCGGCCCGCTTTATGGGAGACCCAGTACTTC
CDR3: CASSPGQGARPALWETQYF

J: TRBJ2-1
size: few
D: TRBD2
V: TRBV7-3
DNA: TGTGCCAGCAGCTTAAGGGCGGGGGGTCAAATCGAGCAGTTCTTC
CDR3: CASSLRAGGQIEQFF

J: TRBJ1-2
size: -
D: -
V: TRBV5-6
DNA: TGTGCCAGCAGCCCAACCGGGACGGTACCCTATGGCTACACCTTC
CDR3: CASSPTGTVPYGYTF

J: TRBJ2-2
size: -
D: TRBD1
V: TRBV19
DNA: TGTGCCAGTCTTTCCGGGACAGGGAACACCGGGGAGCTGTTTTTT
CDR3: CASLSGTGNTGELFF

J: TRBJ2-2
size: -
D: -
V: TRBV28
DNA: TGTGCCAGCAGTTTGACTACAGGGAACACCGGGGAGCTGTTTTTT
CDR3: CASSLTTGNTGELFF

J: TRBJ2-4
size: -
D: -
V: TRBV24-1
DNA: TGTGCCACCAGTGACACAGGGTTAAACATTCAGTACTTC
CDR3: CATSDTGLNIQYF

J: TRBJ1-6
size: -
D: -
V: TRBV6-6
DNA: TGTGCCAGCAGTAAACAGGGTTATAATTCACCCCTCCACTTT
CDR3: CASSKQGYNSPLHF

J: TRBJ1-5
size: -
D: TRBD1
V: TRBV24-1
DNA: TGTGCCACCAGTGACCCTCGGCAGGGGGGTCAGCCCCAGCATTTT
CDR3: CATSDPRQGGQPQHF

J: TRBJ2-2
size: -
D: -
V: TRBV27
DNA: TGTGCCAGCAGTTCCAAAAACACCGGGGAGCTGTTTTTT
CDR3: CASSSKNTGELFF